This T cell receptor beta chain was documented in a study of T-cell reconstitution after alpha-beta-depleted transplantation in children (dated by TCRdb to about 2016). Broadly, across the study: Using TCR repertoire profiling, the study followed T-cell immune reconstitution in a quantitative way in children after TCRalphabeta/CD19-depleted allogeneic hematopoietic cell transplantation.

Libraries came from PCR. The sequencing machine was an Illumina HiSeq 2500. TCR libraries were prepared with molecular barcoding, using unique molecular identifiers to normalize TCRbeta repertoire quantification. TCRdb's own reprocessing of the public reads used fastp at Q25 and MiXCR and kept productive beta chains. Merged by CDR3 protein, the rows form single entries marked with the most common genes and DNA. The sample data list approximately 590,000 distinct CDR3 sequences, and over 9.5% of these were observed just once. The ten most abundant clones make up about 4% of the sample. This clonotype was detected ten times or more. It has no known antigen specificity. No much larger clone exists at a distance of one base, and base qualities are not known. Measured from the cysteine to the phenylalanine, the CDR3 is 14 residues long. The retained sequence is limited to the CDR3, 42 bases, with the frame set at the first base. Compared with germline, V lacks 5 bases and J lacks 5 bases; bases without a gene match: 9. The germline V gene (reference sequence) provides CDR1 DFQATT and CDR2 SNEGSKA.

This sequence uses TRBV20-1 and TRBJ2-1; 7 junctional bases match TRBD2. The clonotype was recovered from a human donor who donated a stem cell graft to a child with acute myeloid leukemia. Material: PBMCs from the stem cell graft donor, obtained from the stem cell graft. The nucleotides read TGCAGTGCTCCCCGGGGAGGGGCCGACAATGAGCAGTTCTTC. Translated, this gives CSAPRGGADNEQFF.